One sample yielded the 29 T cell receptor beta chains listed below, sequenced in a study of blood T cell repertoires in COVID-19 (dated by TCRdb to 2020 to 2022). Receptor amplification or capture employed the immunoSEQ multiplex PCR assay. The immuneACCESS repertoire file appears here via TCRdb, limited to in-frame rearrangements. These files lack a portion of the clones; in checked studies, under half of the deficit traces to unresolved V genes, and the cause of the others is not known. Present in this sample are 200,000 to 250,000 clones, 82% of which were seen just once. Together, the top ten hold about 3.3% of the sample. Input material: PBMCs or T cells enriched from blood (not recorded which). The receptors here all came from a woman aged 55-70 years who had recovered from COVID-19.

This clone was detected once. The chain employs TRBV7-2 and TRBJ2-5, with 7 bases aligning to TRBD1. The trim removed 3 bases at V and 5 bases at J, leaving 9 bases unmatched. Germline loops: CDR1 SGHTA, CDR2 FQGNSA. The CDR3 sequence is 15 residues long. CDR3 residues: CASSFSYTGAETQYF. As DNA, the CDR3 is TGTGCCAGCAGCTTTTCTTATACAGGGGCCGAGACCCAGTACTTC.

The chain recombines TRBV19 with TRBJ2-7; the match to TRBD2 covers 10 bases. J was trimmed by 6 bases and V by 5 bases; bases with no gene match: 13. The CDR3 contains 16 residues. Germline V gene sequence: CDR1 LNHDA, CDR2 SQIVND (reference sequence). CDR3 amino acids: CASSARVASGSLEQYF. DNA of the CDR3: TGTGCCAGTAGTGCCCGGGTGGCTAGCGGGAGTCTCGAGCAGTACTTC.

The chain links TRBV7-2 to TRBJ1-4; D might be TRBD1 (5 bases). Germline CDR1 is SGHTA and CDR2 is FQGNSA. The CDR3 is made up of 16 amino acids. V was shortened by 5 bases and J by 11 bases, with 24 bases between the two germline ends. The chain's CDR3 is CASSNSLGGGQDKLFF. CDR3 DNA: TGTGCCAGCAGCAACTCTTTGGGCGGGGGTCAAGACAAACTGTTTTTT.

The gene calls are TRBV27 and TRBJ2-7; TRBD2 might be the D (5 bases). CDR1 and CDR2 from the germline V gene are MNHEY and SMNVEV (reference sequence). The CDR3 is made up of 14 amino acids. The V end was cut by 6 bases, the J end by 5 bases, with 17 bases between. The CDR3 DNA reads as TGTGCCAGCAGCCTTGACGGGGAGATCCACGAGCAGTACTTC. Its translation is CASSLDGEIHEQYF.

V is TRBV5-1 and J is TRBJ1-1, with unresolved D. Germline lookup yields CDR1 SGHRS and CDR2 YFSETQ. V dropped 2 bases and J dropped 2 bases, with 10 bases sitting between them. The length of the CDR3 is 14 residues. The chain's CDR3 is CASSFREGNTEAFF. The CDR3 nucleotides read TGCGCCAGCAGCTTTCGGGAGGGAAACACTGAAGCTTTCTTT.

Comments on this clone: The same CDR3 also results from other DNA sequences found in this sample. The CDR3 sequence: CASSMLLAGARDTQYF. For the CDR3, the DNA is TGTGCCAGTAGTATGCTACTAGCGGGGGCCCGGGATACGCAGTATTTT. The V call is TRBV19, the J call TRBJ2-3; 11 nucleotides line up with TRBD2. With 3 bases clipped from V and 6 bases from J, the junction kept 8 bases outside the gene matches. The CDR3 consists of 16 residues. CDR1 and CDR2 from the germline V gene are LNHDA and SQIVND (reference sequence). Full variable domain (missing parts from reference TRBV19 and TRBJ2-3): DGGITQSPKYLFRKEGQNVTLSCEQNLNHDAMYWYRQDPGQGLRLIYYSQIVNDFQKGDIAEGYSVSREKKESFPLTVTSAQKNPTAFYLCASSMLLAGARDTQYFGPGTRLTVL.

V gene TRBV18 combines with J gene TRBJ1-5; no firm D call. The CDR3 consists of 15 residues. Between the trimmed V and J ends, which lost 3 bases and 1 base, there was a span of 10 bases. Germline V gene data show CDR1 as KGHSH and CDR2 as LQKENI. The DNA of the CDR3 is TGTGCCAGCTCACCGTTACATCCGAGCAATCAGCCCCAGCATTTT. This translates into CASSPLHPSNQPQHF.

The chain couples TRBV14 to TRBJ2-3, with D unclear. V lost 1 base, J lost 0 bases, and 14 bases lay in between. Germline V gene sequence: CDR1 SGHDN, CDR2 FVKESK. The CDR3 covers 17 residues. CDR3 in amino acids: CASSQGTGSRSTDTQYF. CDR3 DNA: TGTGCCAGCAGCCAAGGTACGGGTTCCCGGAGCACAGATACGCAGTATTTT. Complete variable domain (other parts from reference TRBV14 and TRBJ2-3): EAGVTQFPSHSVIEKGQTVTLRCDPISGHDNLYWYRRVMGKEIKFLLHFVKESKQDESGMPNNRFLAERTGGTYSTLKVQPAELEDSGVYFCASSQGTGSRSTDTQYFGPGTRLTVL.

The chain couples TRBV5-8 to TRBJ1-1; D remains ambiguous. Trimming stripped 4 bases from V and 1 base from J, with 11 bases between. CDR1 is SGHTS and CDR2 is YDEGEE in the germline V gene. The CDR3 consists of 14 residues. The CDR3 here is CASSRILSNTEAFF. CDR3 bases: TGTGCCAGCAGCCGTATTTTATCGAACACTGAAGCTTTCTTT.

The chain joins TRBV6-5 to TRBJ1-2; no clear D gene. The ends were cut back, 4 bases at V and 7 bases at J, with 16 bases in the middle. CDR3 size: 14 residues. CDR1 MNHEY and CDR2 SVGAGI come from the germline V gene. For the CDR3, the DNA is TGTGCCAGCAGTTTGACGGGTGGGAGTGGTGGCTACACCTTC. Amino acid sequence: CASSLTGGSGGYTF.

The V call is TRBV25-1, the J call TRBJ2-1; possibly TRBD2 for D (5 bases). Trimming took off 2 bases at V and 4 bases at J, with 9 bases between the two ends. CDR3 length: 14 residues. Germline assignment: CDR1 MGHDK and CDR2 SYGVNS. CDR3 DNA sequence: TGTGCCAGCAGTGAAACGGGGAAGTACAATGAGCAGTTCTTC. Translation gives CASSETGKYNEQFF.

The rearrangement joins TRBV19 to TRBJ1-5; TRBD1 agrees at 9 bases. The germline gives CDR1 LNHDA, CDR2 SQIVND (reference sequence). J was trimmed by 2 bases and V by 5 bases; bases with no gene match: 10. The CDR3 loop spans 17 amino acids. CDR3 coding DNA: TGTGCCAGTAGTTCCGGGACAGGGTGGTTGGGCAATCAGCCCCAGCATTTT. Its translation: CASSSGTGWLGNQPQHF.

The rearrangement uses TRBV14 and TRBJ1-1, with D unresolved. V was cut by 1 base and J by 10 bases, with 13 bases left in between. The CDR3 runs 13 residues. Germline V gene sequence: CDR1 SGHDN, CDR2 FVKESK. The CDR3 here is CASSQVEGVGAFF. The CDR3 coding sequence is TGTGCCAGCAGCCAAGTGGAGGGTGTCGGAGCTTTCTTT.

CDR3 sequence: CASSPTWGGLGSPLHF. The CDR3 nucleotides are TGCGCCAGCAGCCCTACATGGGGGGGGCTAGGGTCACCCCTCCACTTT. V is TRBV4-3 and J is TRBJ1-6; TRBD1 is a possible D gene (6 bases). CDR3 length equals 16 residues. Germline lookup yields CDR1 LGHNA and CDR2 YSLEER. V gave up 4 bases and J gave up 10 bases, with 20 bases separating them.

This chain links TRBV27 with TRBJ1-2, with a tentative D call TRBD1 (5 bases). This CDR3 has 13 amino acids. Germline V gives CDR1 MNHEY, CDR2 SMNVEV (reference sequence). The V end lost 3 bases, the J end lost 5 bases, and 10 bases lay between the germline ends. The CDR3 loop is CASSLSGNYGYTF. CDR3 DNA sequence: TGTGCCAGCAGTTTGTCAGGGAATTATGGCTACACCTTC.

The V gene is TRBV27, the J gene TRBJ2-3; TRBD2 agrees at 15 bases. The germline CDR1 and CDR2 sequences are MNHEY and SMNVEV (reference sequence). V was pared by 6 bases and J by 3 bases, with 7 bases of the junction left unmatched. The CDR3 runs 17 residues. CDR3 protein: CASRGLAGGITTDTQYF. CDR3 sequence (DNA): TGTGCCAGCAGGGGACTAGCGGGGGGAATCACGACAGATACGCAGTATTTT.

The CDR3: CASGLGNRGKAFF. The CDR3 DNA reads as TGTGCTAGTGGTTTGGGAAACAGGGGCAAGGCTTTCTTT. The V and J genes are TRBV12-5 and TRBJ1-1; 7 bases fit TRBD1. CDR1 is LGHNT and CDR2 is FRNRAP in the germline V gene. The CDR3 has 13 residues. With V trimmed by 1 base and J by 11 bases, 7 bases remained unmatched.

This chain uses TRBV10-3 with TRBJ2-4; TRBD2 matches at 9 bases. There are 16 residues in the CDR3. The germline CDR1 and CDR2 sequences are ENHRY and SYGVKD. V lost 10 bases to trimming and J lost 8 bases; unmatched junction nucleotides: 18. The CDR3 sequence: CATSLELARGRDIQYF. The DNA for the CDR3 is TGTGCCACTTCCCTCGAACTGGCCCGCGGGAGGGACATTCAGTACTTC.

CDR3 nucleotide sequence: TGTGCCAGTAGTTCCGGGTCTGGGGCCAACGTCCTGACTTTC. Translated: CASSSGSGANVLTF. The rearrangement joins TRBV19 to TRBJ2-6; D is undetermined. V gave up 5 bases and J gave up 1 base, with 6 bases separating them. Germline CDR1 is LNHDA and CDR2 is SQIVND (reference sequence). This CDR3 region has 14 residues.

As to this clone: Other DNA sequences from this sample encode an identical CDR3 as well. V usage is TRBV20-1 and J usage is TRBJ2-5, with D unresolved. The CDR3 totals 10 residues. Germline values: CDR1 DFQATT, CDR2 SNEGSKA (reference sequence). V lost 6 bases to trimming and J lost 5 bases, with 7 bases between them. CDR3 sequence (DNA): TGCAGTGCGCAGAGGGAGACCCAGTACTTC. Its translation: CSAQRETQYF.

V and J are TRBV14 and TRBJ2-2; 9 bases map to TRBD2. CDR3 size: 16 residues. V lost 3 bases, J lost 8 bases, and 10 bases stayed unmatched. Per the germline V gene, CDR1 is SGHDN and CDR2 is FVKESK. This chain's CDR3 is CASSHNLAGPLGELFF. As DNA, the CDR3 is TGTGCCAGCAGCCATAATCTAGCGGGACCACTTGGGGAGCTGTTTTTT.

This sequence joins TRBV6-4 and TRBJ2-5, with 10 nucleotides matching TRBD2. The CDR3 has 17 residues. CDR1 and CDR2 from the germline V gene are MRHNA and SNTAGT. The V gene end was trimmed by 0 bases and the J gene end by 5 bases; junction bases not matched to a gene: 9. The CDR3 DNA sequence: TGTGCCAGCAGTGACTCGATCGAGGAGCGGGAGGGGGAGACCCAGTACTTC. Amino acid sequence: CASSDSIEEREGETQYF.

The genes are TRBV7-3 and TRBJ1-1, with D perhaps TRBD1 (6 bases). This CDR3 has 13 amino acids. With 5 bases removed from V and 4 bases from J, the gap between germline ends came to 11 bases. Germline V gene data show CDR1 as SGHTA and CDR2 as FQGTGA. For the CDR3, the DNA is TGTGCCAGCAGCCCCAACAGGGCCACTGAAGCTTTCTTT. It yields the protein CASSPNRATEAFF.

Only a few counts were recorded for this clone. The CDR3 DNA reads TGTGCCAGTACTAGCGGGGGGTGGAATGAGCAGTTCTTC. Translation: CASTSGGWNEQFF. This sequence joins TRBV2 and TRBJ2-1, with 12 bases that match TRBD2. Germline CDR1 and CDR2: SNHLY and FYNNEI. Trimming cost V 9 bases and J 7 bases; bases outside gene matches: 4. The CDR3 loop spans 13 amino acids. The full variable domain, with the rest looked up from reference TRBV2 and TRBJ2-1, is EPEVTQTPSHQVTQMGQEVILRCVPISNHLYFYWYRQILGQKVEFLVSFYNNEISEKSEIFDDQFSVERPDGSNFTLKIRSTKLEDSAMYFCASTSGGWNEQFFGPGTRLTVL.

The rearrangement links TRBV4-2 to TRBJ2-3; TRBD2 matches 10 bases. CDR1 and CDR2 from the germline V gene are LGHNA and YNFKEQ. The CDR3 sequence is 16 residues long. V lost 0 bases and J lost 5; bases outside the gene matches: 5. The CDR3 DNA is TGTGCCAGCAGCCAAGAAGCGGGAGGGCTAGGAGATACGCAGTATTTT. Translating it yields CASSQEAGGLGDTQYF.

The chain is built from TRBV27 and TRBJ1-2; no clear D gene. The germline CDR1 and CDR2 sequences are MNHEY and SMNVEV (reference sequence). V gave up 5 bases and J gave up 2 bases, with 15 bases separating them. The CDR3 contains 15 residues. DNA for the CDR3: TGTGCCAGCAGTCCCGCAGTGAACCTGAACTATGGCTACACCTTC. Its protein product is CASSPAVNLNYGYTF.

The chain carries TRBV6-5 and TRBJ2-7; possibly TRBD1 for D (6 bases). V was shortened by 2 bases and J by 2 bases, with 7 bases between the two germline ends. The CDR3 sequence is 13 residues long. CDR1 is MNHEY and CDR2 is SVGAGI in the germline V gene. CDR3 DNA: TGTGCCAGCAGTTACCGACAGGCCTACGAGCAGTACTTC. Translation: CASSYRQAYEQYF.

CDR3 coding DNA: TGTGCCAGTATCCCAAAGGGGGGGCGCGGAACCGGGGAGCTGTTTTTT. Protein: CASIPKGGRGTGELFF. The chain has TRBV19 and TRBJ2-2, with a tentative D call TRBD2 (7 bases). Germline CDR1 LNHDA, CDR2 SQIVND (reference sequence). V lost 7 bases to trimming and J lost 5 bases, with 20 bases between them. The CDR3 is made up of 16 amino acids.

CDR3 sequence: CASTIGGRALYEQYF. Here the CDR3 DNA reads TGTGCCAGCACCATCGGCGGCAGGGCGCTCTACGAGCAGTACTTC. The gene calls are TRBV2 and TRBJ2-7, with D maybe TRBD1 (5 bases). CDR1 and CDR2 (germline): SNHLY, FYNNEI. The CDR3 totals 15 residues. Trimming took off 7 bases at V and 3 bases at J, with 19 bases between the two ends.